A selection of T cell receptor beta chains follows, all from one sample in a study of beta chain features in type 1 diabetes. Method: immunoSEQ multiplex PCR; TCRdb's copy keeps in-frame clones and lacks some. The table has about 340,000 clones, approximately 12% seen once. Sequences were obtained from naive CD4+ T cells from blood. Source of these receptors: a young woman with type 1 diabetes. Both conserved end residues are part of each CDR3. D genes are given only for firm matches. Clone size, where shown, is once, few, many, or a class for clones that have expanded.

v_gene: TRBV7-3
j_gene: TRBJ2-1
d_gene: TRBD2
abundance: -
CDR3nt: TGTGCCAGCAGCGGGAGTAGCGGGTCCTACAATGAGCAGTTCTTC
CDR3aa: CASSGSSGSYNEQFF

v_gene: TRBV4-1
j_gene: TRBJ2-7
d_gene: TRBD2
abundance: few
CDR3nt: TGCGCCAGCAGACTGGGACTAGCCGGCTCCTACGAGCAGTACTTC
CDR3aa: CASRLGLAGSYEQYF

v_gene: TRBV19
j_gene: TRBJ2-3
d_gene: -
abundance: -
CDR3nt: TGTGCCAGCCTCACTTCAGGGTCCCGGGCAGATACGCAGTATTTT
CDR3aa: CASLTSGSRADTQYF

v_gene: TRBV11-2
j_gene: TRBJ2-7
d_gene: -
abundance: -
CDR3nt: TGTGCCAGCAGCCCCCCGGGGGACTACGAGCAGTACTTC
CDR3aa: CASSPPGDYEQYF

v_gene: TRBV28
j_gene: TRBJ2-3
d_gene: -
abundance: few
CDR3nt: TGTGCCAGCCGGCCCCAGGGAATCGCAGATACGCAGTATTTT
CDR3aa: CASRPQGIADTQYF

v_gene: TRBV19
j_gene: TRBJ2-3
d_gene: TRBD2
abundance: -
CDR3nt: TGTGCCAGTAGTATTGTAGCGGGAGTCTCAGATACGCAGTATTTT
CDR3aa: CASSIVAGVSDTQYF

v_gene: TRBV28
j_gene: TRBJ2-3
d_gene: TRBD2
abundance: few
CDR3nt: TGTGCCAGCAGTTTCCGAAGACAAGCGGGGACAGATACGCAGTATTTT
CDR3aa: CASSFRRQAGTDTQYF

v_gene: TRBV5-1
j_gene: TRBJ2-3
d_gene: TRBD2
abundance: few
CDR3nt: TGCGCCAGCCAAGAACTAGCGGGAGTAATCACAGATACGCAGTATTTT
CDR3aa: CASQELAGVITDTQYF

v_gene: TRBV7-2
j_gene: TRBJ2-3
d_gene: -
abundance: -
CDR3nt: TGTGCCAGCAGCCCACTGATAGCAGATACGCAGTATTTT
CDR3aa: CASSPLIADTQYF

v_gene: TRBV19
j_gene: TRBJ2-7
d_gene: -
abundance: -
CDR3nt: TGTGCCAGTAGTAGGGGCCTTTCCTACGAGCAGTACTTC
CDR3aa: CASSRGLSYEQYF

v_gene: TRBV9
j_gene: TRBJ2-3
d_gene: TRBD2
abundance: -
CDR3nt: TGTGCCAGCAGCGCTAGCGGGAGGGGGGGCACAGATACGCAGTATTTT
CDR3aa: CASSASGRGGTDTQYF

v_gene: TRBV7-9
j_gene: TRBJ2-4
d_gene: TRBD2
abundance: -
CDR3nt: TGTGCCAGCAGCTTGACTAGCGGGGCCAAAAACATTCAGTACTTC
CDR3aa: CASSLTSGAKNIQYF

v_gene: TRBV6-6
j_gene: TRBJ2-6
d_gene: -
abundance: few
CDR3nt: TGTGCCAGCAGTAAAGGGGTTGGGGCCAACGTCCTGACTTTC
CDR3aa: CASSKGVGANVLTF

v_gene: TRBV7-2
j_gene: TRBJ1-4
d_gene: -
abundance: -
CDR3nt: TGTGCCAGCAGCTACCGGGGAGGAGCGAAACGGGAAAAACTGTTTTTT
CDR3aa: CASSYRGGAKREKLFF

v_gene: TRBV6-5
j_gene: TRBJ1-1
d_gene: -
abundance: -
CDR3nt: TGTGCCAGCAGTTATAGAAGTCAGGGCTCAAGGCCTGAAGCTTTCTTT
CDR3aa: CASSYRSQGSRPEAFF

v_gene: TRBV28
j_gene: TRBJ1-4
d_gene: TRBD1
abundance: -
CDR3nt: TGTGCCAGCAGTTTGGGACAGTCTCTTAATGAAAAACTGTTTTTT
CDR3aa: CASSLGQSLNEKLFF

v_gene: TRBV25-1
j_gene: TRBJ1-1
d_gene: -
abundance: -
CDR3nt: TGTGCCAGCAGTGAAGGACAGCGTATGAACACTGAAGCTTTCTTT
CDR3aa: CASSEGQRMNTEAFF

v_gene: TRBV29-1
j_gene: TRBJ2-5
d_gene: TRBD2
abundance: few
CDR3nt: TGCAGCACTATAGCGGGAGGTTCAGAGACCCAGTACTTC
CDR3aa: CSTIAGGSETQYF

v_gene: TRBV30
j_gene: TRBJ2-3
d_gene: -
abundance: few
CDR3nt: TGTGCCTGGAGGGACGGGAGCGGGACAGATACGCAGTATTTT
CDR3aa: CAWRDGSGTDTQYF

v_gene: TRBV30
j_gene: TRBJ1-2
d_gene: -
abundance: few
CDR3nt: TGTGCCTGGGCTCGGTCTAACTATGGCTACACCTTC
CDR3aa: CAWARSNYGYTF

v_gene: TRBV2
j_gene: TRBJ1-2
d_gene: TRBD1
abundance: -
CDR3nt: TGTGCCAGCAGTGAAAGGGGGCAGAGCTATGGCTACACCTTC
CDR3aa: CASSERGQSYGYTF

v_gene: TRBV28
j_gene: TRBJ2-7
d_gene: -
abundance: -
CDR3nt: TGTGCCAGCAGTTTAGGGCCAGGATACGAGCAGTACTTC
CDR3aa: CASSLGPGYEQYF

v_gene: TRBV6-1
j_gene: TRBJ2-3
d_gene: TRBD1
abundance: few
CDR3nt: TGTGCCAGCAGTACACAGGGGGGAGATACGCAGTATTTT
CDR3aa: CASSTQGGDTQYF

v_gene: TRBV18
j_gene: TRBJ1-1
d_gene: TRBD1
abundance: few
CDR3nt: TGTGCCAGCTCACCCCGGGACAGGGTCGCTGAAGCTTTCTTT
CDR3aa: CASSPRDRVAEAFF

v_gene: TRBV7-9
j_gene: TRBJ2-7
d_gene: TRBD1
abundance: few
CDR3nt: TGTGCCACCGAGACCGGGACAGGGGTCTACGAGCAGTACTTC
CDR3aa: CATETGTGVYEQYF

v_gene: TRBV19
j_gene: TRBJ2-1
d_gene: TRBD2
abundance: -
CDR3nt: TGTGCCAGTAGTATGGCGCGGGAGGTGGGGAATGAGCAGTTCTTC
CDR3aa: CASSMAREVGNEQFF

v_gene: TRBV6-5
j_gene: TRBJ2-7
d_gene: -
abundance: -
CDR3nt: TGTGCCAGCAGTTACTCGAAGGGACTCTACGAGCAGTACTTC
CDR3aa: CASSYSKGLYEQYF

v_gene: TRBV19
j_gene: TRBJ1-5
d_gene: -
abundance: -
CDR3nt: TGTGCCAGTAGTGCCGACGGGGATCAGCCCCAGCATTTT
CDR3aa: CASSADGDQPQHF

v_gene: TRBV28
j_gene: TRBJ2-2
d_gene: -
abundance: few
CDR3nt: TGTGCCAGCACCAACGGACAAAACACCGGGGAGCTGTTTTTT
CDR3aa: CASTNGQNTGELFF

v_gene: TRBV29-1
j_gene: TRBJ2-7
d_gene: TRBD1
abundance: few
CDR3nt: TGCAGCGCCGTTAACAGGGGAAGCCCCTACGAGCAGTACTTC
CDR3aa: CSAVNRGSPYEQYF

v_gene: TRBV28
j_gene: TRBJ2-7
d_gene: TRBD1
abundance: -
CDR3nt: TGTGCCAGCAGGGGGACAGGGAGGGTCTACGAGCAGTACTTC
CDR3aa: CASRGTGRVYEQYF

v_gene: TRBV7-2
j_gene: TRBJ2-7
d_gene: TRBD1
abundance: -
CDR3nt: TGTGCCAGCAGCTTAGGGGGGACAGGGGTCATGGAGCAGTACTTC
CDR3aa: CASSLGGTGVMEQYF

v_gene: TRBV11-3
j_gene: TRBJ2-1
d_gene: TRBD2
abundance: few
CDR3nt: TGTGCCAGCAGCTTAGGGGAGGGGCGCTCCTACAATGAGCAGTTCTTC
CDR3aa: CASSLGEGRSYNEQFF

v_gene: TRBV9
j_gene: TRBJ2-1
d_gene: TRBD2
abundance: -
CDR3nt: TGTGCCAGCAGCAGCCTAGCGGGAGAGTTAAATGAGCAGTTCTTC
CDR3aa: CASSSLAGELNEQFF

v_gene: TRBV11-2
j_gene: TRBJ2-5
d_gene: -
abundance: -
CDR3nt: TGTGCCAGCAGCTTACCGGGAGCCAGGACCCAGTACTTC
CDR3aa: CASSLPGARTQYF

v_gene: TRBV25-1
j_gene: TRBJ1-2
d_gene: TRBD1
abundance: -
CDR3nt: TGTGCCAGCAGTGCTGGGACAGGGGGTAACTATGGCTACACCTTC
CDR3aa: CASSAGTGGNYGYTF

v_gene: TRBV10-3
j_gene: TRBJ2-5
d_gene: TRBD2
abundance: few
CDR3nt: TGTGCCATCAGCCGCCTTAGCGGGAGCACCGGAGAGACCCAGTACTTC
CDR3aa: CAISRLSGSTGETQYF

v_gene: TRBV7-3
j_gene: TRBJ2-2
d_gene: -
abundance: few
CDR3nt: TGTGCCAGCAGCTTTCTAGCGCAGGGCGGGGATACCGGGGAGCTGTTTTTT
CDR3aa: CASSFLAQGGDTGELFF

v_gene: TRBV11-2
j_gene: TRBJ2-5
d_gene: -
abundance: few
CDR3nt: TGTGCCAGCAGCTTTAGTCCCGGGGAGACCCAGTACTTC
CDR3aa: CASSFSPGETQYF

v_gene: TRBV7-8
j_gene: TRBJ2-1
d_gene: TRBD2
abundance: -
CDR3nt: TGTGCCAGCAGCGATGGGACTAGCGGATACAATGAGCAGTTCTTC
CDR3aa: CASSDGTSGYNEQFF